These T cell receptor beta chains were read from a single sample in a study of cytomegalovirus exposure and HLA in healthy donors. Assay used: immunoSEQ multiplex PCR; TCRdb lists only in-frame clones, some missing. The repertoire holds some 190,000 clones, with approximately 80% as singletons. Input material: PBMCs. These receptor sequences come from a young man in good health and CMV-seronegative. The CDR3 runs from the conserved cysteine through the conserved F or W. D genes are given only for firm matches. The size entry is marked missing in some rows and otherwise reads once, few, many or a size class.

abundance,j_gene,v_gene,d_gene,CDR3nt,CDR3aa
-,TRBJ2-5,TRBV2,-,TGTGCCAGCAGTGCACCATTGGTCGGACAGCTGCGGGAGACCCAGTACTTC,CASSAPLVGQLRETQYF
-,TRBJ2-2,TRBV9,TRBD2,TGTGCCAGCAGCGTTCTAGCGGGAGTTTCCACCGGGGAGCTGTTTTTT,CASSVLAGVSTGELFF
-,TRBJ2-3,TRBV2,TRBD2,TGTGCCAGCAGACCGGGACTAGCCTCAGATACGCAGTATTTT,CASRPGLASDTQYF
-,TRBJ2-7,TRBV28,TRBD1,TGTGCCAGCAGCTCGGGACAGGGGGCTTCCTACGAGCAGTACTTC,CASSSGQGASYEQYF
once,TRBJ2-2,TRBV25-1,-,TGTGCCAGCAGTGATCTTGGCCCCCGGGAGCTGTTTTTT,CASSDLGPRELFF
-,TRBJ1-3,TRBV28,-,TGTGCCAGCAGCTCTCCGGACAGAAACACCATATATTTT,CASSSPDRNTIYF
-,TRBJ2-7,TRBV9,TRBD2,TGTGCCAGCAGCGCTGGGGGGACTAGCGGCTCCTACGAGCAGTACTTC,CASSAGGTSGSYEQYF
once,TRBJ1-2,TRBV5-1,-,TGCGCCAGCTACAACCCTAACTATGGCTACACCTTC,CASYNPNYGYTF
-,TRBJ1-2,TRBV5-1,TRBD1,TGCGCCAGCAGTTCCCGACAGGGTAACTATGGCTACACCTTC,CASSSRQGNYGYTF
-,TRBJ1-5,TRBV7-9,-,TGTTCCAGCAGTGGGGGAGGTAGCAATCAGCCCCAGCATTTT,CSSSGGGSNQPQHF
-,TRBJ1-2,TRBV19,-,TGTGCCAGTACTACTATCGACGGAAGGGGCGGCTACACCTTC,CASTTIDGRGGYTF
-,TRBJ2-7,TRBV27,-,TGTGCCAGCAGTTCCGGGGTGCAGCGCGAGCAGTACTTC,CASSSGVQREQYF
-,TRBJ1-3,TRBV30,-,TGTGCCTGGAGTTTGAGCCTCTCTGGAAACACCATATATTTT,CAWSLSLSGNTIYF
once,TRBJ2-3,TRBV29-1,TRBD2,TGCAGCGTTGCACAGCGGGGGGGCCCCACAGATACGCAGTATTTT,CSVAQRGGPTDTQYF
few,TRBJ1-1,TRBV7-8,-,TGTGCCAGCAGCTTAGGCGGGGGGAACACTGAAGCTTTCTTT,CASSLGGGNTEAFF
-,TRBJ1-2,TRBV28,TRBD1,TGTGCCAGCAGTTTCCCTCCGACAGGGTCTGGCTACACCTTC,CASSFPPTGSGYTF
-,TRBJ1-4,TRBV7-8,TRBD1,TGTGCCAGCAGCTTAGTAAGGACAGGCTTGGCTAATGAAAAACTGTTTTTT,CASSLVRTGLANEKLFF
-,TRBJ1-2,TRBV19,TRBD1,TGTGCCAGTAGGCCGGGACAGGGAAGACATGGCTACACCTTC,CASRPGQGRHGYTF
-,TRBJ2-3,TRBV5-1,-,TGCGCCAGCAGCTCCTCTATAGGGGGCACAGATACGCAGTATTTT,CASSSSIGGTDTQYF
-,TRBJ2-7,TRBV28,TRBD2,TGTGCCAGCCAACGGGGGGGTCGGTCCTACGAGCAGTACTTC,CASQRGGRSYEQYF
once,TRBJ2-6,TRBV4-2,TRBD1,TGTGCCAGCAGCCAAGATAGTGACAGGGGGCGGCCTGGGGCCAACGTCCTGACTTTC,CASSQDSDRGRPGANVLTF
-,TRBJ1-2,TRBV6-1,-,TGTGCCAGCAGAAACCTAGGGACTGCGGCGGGAGGCTACACCTTC,CASRNLGTAAGGYTF
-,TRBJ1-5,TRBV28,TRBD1,TGTGCCAGCAGTTTACGACAGGGTCTAGGTCGGAATCAGCCCCAGCATTTT,CASSLRQGLGRNQPQHF
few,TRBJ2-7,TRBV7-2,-,TGTGCCAGCAGCTTAGGCCAGAGCGACGAGCAGTACTTC,CASSLGQSDEQYF
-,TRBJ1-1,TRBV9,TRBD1,TGTGCCAGCAGCCCCCGGACAGGTGGTAGGGCTTTCTTT,CASSPRTGGRAFF
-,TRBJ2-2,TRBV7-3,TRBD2,TGTGCCAGCAGCTTAACGGGCGGGAGCACCGGGGAGCTGTTTTTT,CASSLTGGSTGELFF
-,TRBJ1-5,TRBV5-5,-,TGTGCCAGCAGCCGATCACAGGGTGTCGGTCAGCCCCAGCATTTT,CASSRSQGVGQPQHF